Many counts were recorded for the clone carrying this T cell receptor beta chain. Its antigen remains unidentified. Mismatch with germline at one junction end may stem from a read error. The 20-30 mg bulk tissue piece was not sorted before simultaneous RNA and DNA extraction. Patients underwent surgical resection for primary liver carcinoma. Chronic HBV infection, which was untreated, was present in the patients. TCR beta cDNA was reverse-transcribed from 500 to 550 ng of total RNA. The reaction used a constant-region primer and ProtoScript II reverse transcriptase. Amplification in three nested multiplex PCR rounds with slightly modified ARM-PCR gave rise to TCR beta libraries. A C-beta reverse primer was combined with TRBV1-TRBV30 forward primers in the first two PCR rounds, and each round had about 10 cycles. One entry per CDR3 protein results from TCRdb running MiXCR on the multiplex PCR reads. The sample has roughly 120,000 distinct CDR3 sequences, around two thirds seen once.

The data stem from a study of tumor-infiltrating lymphocytes in primary liver carcinoma. Whole-study findings and limits: Representation across all five tumor regions was limited to only about 7-25% of top clones. Lower overlap was observed for tumor-adjacent and tumor-blood pairs relative to tumor region pairs.

The CDR3 extends over 13 amino acids. CDR1 and CDR2 from the germline V gene are SGHAT and FQNNGV. V and J are TRBV11-2 and TRBJ2-3, with 7 bases aligning to TRBD2. The specimen was liver tumor tissue from sampling region 1. Subset given: tumor region T1, superior pole. The receptor was derived from a woman aged 60-75 years with primary liver carcinoma and hepatitis B virus infection. CDR3 residues: CASSLDREDTRYF. The CDR3 DNA sequence: TGTGCCAGCAGCTTAGATCGGGAGGATACGCGGTATTTT.